This T cell receptor (beta chain) was documented in a study of T-cell reconstitution after alpha-beta-depleted transplantation in children. Regarding this clonotype: What it binds is not known.

General study points: T-cell counts and diversity at one year post-transplant came mainly from newly produced T cells. Where some patients showed high TCRbeta diversity at day 60, it came from recipient T cells and thymic progenitors that had survived. There were reportedly several hundred expanded graft clones from which alpha-beta T cells came about two months after transplant.

A library of TCRbeta sequences, prepared with unique molecular identifiers, was generated. TCRdb re-analysed the PCR reads in MiXCR, keeping a single row per CDR3 protein. The sample gives about 400,000 distinct CDR3 sequences, 15% to 20% of which show up once; under 30% is in the top ten. The sequence came from a boy under two years old who had a stem cell transplant for Wiskott-Aldrich syndrome, so the T cells may come from the graft donor. Sequenced material: PBMCs, mostly from graft donor cells, taken 360 days after TCRalphabeta/CD19-depleted stem cell transplant.

The CDR3, as DNA: TGTGCCAGCAGCTTTCTAGGGCTCTACAATGAGCAGTTCTTC. It translates to CASSFLGLYNEQFF. The chain is built from TRBV7-2 and TRBJ2-1; D not certain. The ends were cut back, 3 bases at V and 3 bases at J, with 9 bases in the middle. The CDR3 is 14 residues long. From germline, CDR1 is SGHTA and CDR2 FQGNSA.